This record covers a single T cell receptor beta chain. This entry comes from a study of blood T cell repertoires in COVID-19. In the study overall: The samples span acute and convalescent COVID-19 from the United States, Italy and Spain. T cells, B-cell-depleted T cells, or PBMCs provided the cDNA or gDNA that served as material.

In the authors' methods: Reference gene primer amplification in the assay estimated nucleated cell counts. Generated by immunoSEQ multiplex PCR, the TCRdb table keeps only in-frame clones and is missing some. V and J calls and clone size follow that table, whereas D and trimming were derived from the DNA. This sample has tens of thousands of clones; about 84% occur once, and the top ten carry over 8.5%. V gave up 5 bases and J gave up 7 bases; unmatched junction bases: 9. The CDR3 contains 14 residues. Germline V CDR1 and CDR2: MGHRA, YSYEKL. The V gene is TRBV4-1, the J gene TRBJ2-7; TRBD1 aligns across 9 bases. The sample consisted of peripheral blood. This sequence originates from a man aged 55 to 69 with acute or convalescent COVID-19. The CDR3 DNA reads TGCGCCAGCAGCGAAAGGGACAGGGCATGGGAGCAGTACTTC. It is translated as CASSERDRAWEQYF.